The T cell receptor (beta chain) under discussion was sequenced for a study of cytomegalovirus exposure and HLA in healthy donors. Comments on this clone: Its specificity is unknown.

The junction had 1 base not matched to a gene; V was cut back by 5 bases and J by 4 bases. The CDR3 loop spans 12 amino acids. Germline V CDR1 and CDR2: KGHSH, LQKENI. Notes on the study in general: It is likely that the observed cluster of highly shared sequence variants was a sequencing artifact. TCR association rates varied by HLA locus in a later analysis, with DRB1 highest and HLA-C lowest. Data from an earlier analysis indicated that most TCR beta V segments were productive either about 87% or about 30% of the time.

PCR was performed using 60 Vbeta and 13 Jbeta primers. Data came from immunoSEQ multiplex PCR; TCRdb stores just in-frame clones and leaves some out. The data contain some 130,000 clones, roughly four fifths of them singletons. This TCR was recovered from a woman between 50 and 59 years old in good health and CMV-seropositive. Sequenced material: PBMCs. The chain links TRBV18 to TRBJ1-2; 7 nucleotides agree with TRBD1. CDR3 amino acids: CASSGTVYGYTF. In DNA, the CDR3 is TGTGCCAGCTCAGGGACAGTCTATGGCTACACCTTC.